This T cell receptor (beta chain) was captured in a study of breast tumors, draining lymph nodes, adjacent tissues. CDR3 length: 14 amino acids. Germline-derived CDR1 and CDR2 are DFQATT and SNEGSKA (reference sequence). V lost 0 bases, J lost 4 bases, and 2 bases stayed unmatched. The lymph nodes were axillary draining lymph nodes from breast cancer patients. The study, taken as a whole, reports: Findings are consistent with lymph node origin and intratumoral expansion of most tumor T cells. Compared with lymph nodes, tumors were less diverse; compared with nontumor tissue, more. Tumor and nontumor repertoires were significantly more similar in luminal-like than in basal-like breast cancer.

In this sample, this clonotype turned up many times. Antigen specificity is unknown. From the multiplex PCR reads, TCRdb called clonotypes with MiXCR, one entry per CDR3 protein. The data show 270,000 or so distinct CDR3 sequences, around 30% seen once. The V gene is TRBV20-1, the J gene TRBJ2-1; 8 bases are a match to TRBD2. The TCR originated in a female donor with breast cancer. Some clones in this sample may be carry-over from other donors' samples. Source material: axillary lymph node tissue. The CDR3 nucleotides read TGCAGTGCTAGAGAATCTAGCGGGTACAATGAGCAGTTCTTC. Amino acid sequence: CSARESSGYNEQFF.